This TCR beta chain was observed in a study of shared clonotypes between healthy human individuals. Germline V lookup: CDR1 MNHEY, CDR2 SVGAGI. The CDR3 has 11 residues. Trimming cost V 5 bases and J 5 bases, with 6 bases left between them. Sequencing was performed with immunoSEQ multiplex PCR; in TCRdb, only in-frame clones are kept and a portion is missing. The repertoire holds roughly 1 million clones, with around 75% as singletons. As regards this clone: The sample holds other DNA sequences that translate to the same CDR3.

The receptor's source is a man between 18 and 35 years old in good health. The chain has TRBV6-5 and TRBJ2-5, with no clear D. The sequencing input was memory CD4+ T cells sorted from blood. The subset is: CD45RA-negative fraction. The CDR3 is CASSTRETQYF. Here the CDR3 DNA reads TGTGCCAGCAGTACCAGGGAGACCCAGTACTTC.